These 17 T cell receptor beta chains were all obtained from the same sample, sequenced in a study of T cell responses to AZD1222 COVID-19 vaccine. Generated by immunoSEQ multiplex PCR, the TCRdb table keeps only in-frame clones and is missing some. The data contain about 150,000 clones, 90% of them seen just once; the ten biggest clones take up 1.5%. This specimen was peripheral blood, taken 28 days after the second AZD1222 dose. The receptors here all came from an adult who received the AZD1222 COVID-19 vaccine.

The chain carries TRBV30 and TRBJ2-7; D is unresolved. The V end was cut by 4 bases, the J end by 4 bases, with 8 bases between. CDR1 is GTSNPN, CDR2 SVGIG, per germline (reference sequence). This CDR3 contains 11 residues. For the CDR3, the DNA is TGTGCCTGGACGCTGCGGTACGAGCAGTACTTC. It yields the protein CAWTLRYEQYF.

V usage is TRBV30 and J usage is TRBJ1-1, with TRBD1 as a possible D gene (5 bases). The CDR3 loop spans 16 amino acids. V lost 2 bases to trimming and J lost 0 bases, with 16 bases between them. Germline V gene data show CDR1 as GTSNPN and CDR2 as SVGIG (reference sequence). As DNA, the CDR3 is TGTGCCTGGAGTCTGGGGGTTGAAGGAATGAACACTGAAGCTTTCTTT. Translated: CAWSLGVEGMNTEAFF.

CDR3 loop: CASSQDFAGGRETQYF. The CDR3 DNA reads TGTGCCAGCAGCCAAGATTTCGCAGGGGGGAGAGAGACCCAGTACTTC. The chain couples TRBV3-1 (or the pseudogene TRBV3-2) to TRBJ2-5, with D possibly matching TRBD1 (7 bases). V dropped 0 bases and J dropped 4 bases, with 15 bases sitting between them. Germline CDR1 is LGHDT and CDR2 is YNNKEL (reference sequence). CDR3 size: 16 residues.

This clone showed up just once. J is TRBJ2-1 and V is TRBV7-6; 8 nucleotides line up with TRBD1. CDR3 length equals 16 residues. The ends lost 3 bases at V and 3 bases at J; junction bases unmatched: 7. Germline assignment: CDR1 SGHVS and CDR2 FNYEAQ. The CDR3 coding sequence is TGTGCCAGCAGCTTGTTGGACAGGGCTGACTACAATGAGCAGTTCTTC. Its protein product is CASSLLDRADYNEQFF.

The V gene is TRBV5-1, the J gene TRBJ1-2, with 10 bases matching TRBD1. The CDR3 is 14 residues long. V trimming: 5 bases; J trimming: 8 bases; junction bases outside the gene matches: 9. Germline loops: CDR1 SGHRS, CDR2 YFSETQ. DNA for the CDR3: TGCGCCAGCAGTCCCGCCGGGACAGGGGCCGGCTACACCTTC. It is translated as CASSPAGTGAGYTF.

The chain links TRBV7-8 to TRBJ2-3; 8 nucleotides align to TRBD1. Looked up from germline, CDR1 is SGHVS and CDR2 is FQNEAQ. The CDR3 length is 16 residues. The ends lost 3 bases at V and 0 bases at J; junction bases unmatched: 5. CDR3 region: CASSFDRGPSTDTQYF. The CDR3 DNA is TGTGCCAGCAGCTTTGACAGGGGACCTAGCACAGATACGCAGTATTTT.

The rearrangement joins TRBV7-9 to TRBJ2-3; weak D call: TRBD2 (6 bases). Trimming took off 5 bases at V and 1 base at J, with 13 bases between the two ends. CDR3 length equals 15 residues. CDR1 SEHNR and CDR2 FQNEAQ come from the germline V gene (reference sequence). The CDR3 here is CASSKTSSGTDTQYF. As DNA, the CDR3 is TGTGCCAGCAGCAAGACTAGTTCAGGCACAGATACGCAGTATTTT.

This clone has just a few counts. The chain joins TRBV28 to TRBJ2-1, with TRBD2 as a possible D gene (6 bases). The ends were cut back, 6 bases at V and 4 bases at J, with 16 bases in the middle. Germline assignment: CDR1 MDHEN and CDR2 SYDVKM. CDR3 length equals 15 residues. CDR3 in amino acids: CASSSLLAGYNEQFF. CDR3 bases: TGTGCCAGCAGCTCATTACTGGCGGGATACAATGAGCAGTTCTTC.

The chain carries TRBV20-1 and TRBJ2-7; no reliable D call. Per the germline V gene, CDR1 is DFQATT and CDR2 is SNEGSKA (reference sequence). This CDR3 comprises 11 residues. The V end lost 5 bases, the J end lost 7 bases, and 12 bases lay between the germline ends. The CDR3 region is CSASHLREQYF. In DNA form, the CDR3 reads TGCAGTGCTTCGCACCTGAGGGAGCAGTACTTC.

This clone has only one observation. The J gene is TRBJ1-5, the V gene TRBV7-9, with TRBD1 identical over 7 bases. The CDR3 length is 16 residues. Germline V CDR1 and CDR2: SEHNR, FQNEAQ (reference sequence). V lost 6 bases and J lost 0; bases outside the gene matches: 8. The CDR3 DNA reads TGTGCCAGCAGTCTGGACAGGATTAATAGCAATCAGCCCCAGCATTTT. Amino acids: CASSLDRINSNQPQHF.

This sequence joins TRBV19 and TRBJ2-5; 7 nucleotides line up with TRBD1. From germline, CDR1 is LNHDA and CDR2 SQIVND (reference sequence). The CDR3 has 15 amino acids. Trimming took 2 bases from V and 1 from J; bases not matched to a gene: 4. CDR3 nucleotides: TGTGCCAGTAGTATATACCGGGACAGCCAAGAGACCCAGTACTTC. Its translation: CASSIYRDSQETQYF.

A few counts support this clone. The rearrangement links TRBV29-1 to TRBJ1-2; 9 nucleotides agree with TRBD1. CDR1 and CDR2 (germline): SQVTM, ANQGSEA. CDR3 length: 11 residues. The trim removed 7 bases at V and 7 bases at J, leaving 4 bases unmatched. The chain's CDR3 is CSAQGAFGYTF. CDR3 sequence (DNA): TGCAGCGCACAGGGGGCTTTTGGCTACACCTTC.

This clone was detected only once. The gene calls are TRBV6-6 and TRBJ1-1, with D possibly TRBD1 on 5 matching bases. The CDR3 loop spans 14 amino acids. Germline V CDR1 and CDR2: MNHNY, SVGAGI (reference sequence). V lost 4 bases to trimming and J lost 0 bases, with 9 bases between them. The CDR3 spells CASSSGALNTEAFF. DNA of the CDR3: TGTGCCAGCAGTTCCGGGGCGTTGAACACTGAAGCTTTCTTT.

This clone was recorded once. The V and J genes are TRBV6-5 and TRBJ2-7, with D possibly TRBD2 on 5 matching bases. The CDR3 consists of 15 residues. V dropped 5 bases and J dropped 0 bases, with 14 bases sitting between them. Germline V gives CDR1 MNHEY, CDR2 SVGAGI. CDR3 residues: CASSRGLVSSYEQYF. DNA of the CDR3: TGTGCCAGCAGTCGAGGACTGGTGAGCTCCTACGAGCAGTACTTC.

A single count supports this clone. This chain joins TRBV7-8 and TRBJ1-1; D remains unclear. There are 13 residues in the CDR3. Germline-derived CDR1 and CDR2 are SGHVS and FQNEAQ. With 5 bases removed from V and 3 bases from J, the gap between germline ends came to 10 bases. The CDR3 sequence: CASSRRRDTEAFF. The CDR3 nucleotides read TGTGCCAGCAGCCGACGACGGGACACTGAAGCTTTCTTT.

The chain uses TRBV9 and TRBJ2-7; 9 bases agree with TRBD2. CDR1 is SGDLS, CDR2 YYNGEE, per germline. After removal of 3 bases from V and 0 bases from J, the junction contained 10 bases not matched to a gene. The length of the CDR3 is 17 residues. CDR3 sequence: CASSAEGLAKSSYEQYF. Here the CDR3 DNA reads TGTGCCAGCAGCGCCGAGGGACTAGCAAAGAGCTCCTACGAGCAGTACTTC.

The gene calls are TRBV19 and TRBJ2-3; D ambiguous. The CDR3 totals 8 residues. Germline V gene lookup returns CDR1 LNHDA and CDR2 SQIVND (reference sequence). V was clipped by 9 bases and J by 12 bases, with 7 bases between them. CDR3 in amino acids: CASCPQYF. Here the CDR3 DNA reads TGTGCCAGCTGCCCTCAGTATTTT.